Each of the 15 T cell receptor beta chains below was sequenced from the same sample in a study of identical twins. One entry per CDR3 protein results from TCRdb running MiXCR on the 5' RACE reads. The table has roughly 720,000 distinct CDR3 sequences, about 20% seen once. These sequences were also reported in another study, on T cells expressing NK-cell markers.

The sample consisted of PBMCs. All receptors derive from a woman younger than 30 in good health.

This clonotype was seen a handful of times. The chain couples TRBV29-1 to TRBJ1-2, with 8 bases identical to TRBD1. The CDR3 contains 17 residues. J gave up 0 bases and V 6 bases, and 15 bases lay outside the gene matches. Germline assignment: CDR1 SQVTM and CDR2 ANQGSEA. Written as DNA, the CDR3 is TGCAGCGTGGCTCTATGGGCAGGGGGCAAACCTAACTATGGCTACACCTTC. Residues: CSVALWAGGKPNYGYTF.

The chain is built from TRBV5-1 and TRBJ2-7; 11 bases are a match to TRBD2. In germline, CDR1 is SGHRS, CDR2 YFSETQ. Trimming at V came to 4 bases and at J to 0 bases, leaving 12 bases not matched to a gene. The CDR3 length is 18 residues. The CDR3 DNA is TGCGCCAGCAGCGACATTAGGACTAGCGGGCCTACCTCCTACGAGCAGTACTTC. Translating it yields CASSDIRTSGPTSYEQYF.

This clonotype was observed at least ten times. The rearrangement uses TRBV12-3 or TRBV12-4 and TRBJ1-2; D gene ambiguous. Trimming removed 6 bases at V and 6 bases at J, with 11 bases between. The CDR3 covers 12 residues. CDR3 residues: CASSPGPNGYTF. CDR3 nucleotide sequence: TGTGCCAGCAGCCCTGGCCCGAATGGCTACACCTTC.

This chain joins TRBV12-3 or TRBV12-4 and TRBJ1-2, with 11 nucleotides matching TRBD1. The V segment lost 3 bases and the J segment 8 bases; nucleotides outside the gene matches: 11. The CDR3 runs 16 residues. CDR3 region: CASSFSRDRGSRGYTF. CDR3 sequence (DNA): TGTGCCAGCAGTTTCTCCCGGGACAGGGGGTCGAGGGGCTACACCTTC.

This chain links TRBV5-1 with TRBJ2-2; 10 positions match TRBD2. V dropped 4 bases and J dropped 4; count of bases not matched to a gene: 7. Germline CDR1 reads SGHRS; CDR2 reads YFSETQ. The CDR3 has 16 amino acids. The CDR3 reads CASSIRTSGVTGELFF. CDR3 in DNA: TGCGCCAGCAGCATCCGGACTAGCGGAGTCACCGGGGAGCTGTTTTTT.

This chain uses TRBV6-5 with TRBJ1-1; D ambiguous. CDR3 length equals 17 residues. V was trimmed by 9 bases and J by 2 bases, leaving 25 bases between them. Looked up from germline, CDR1 is MNHEY and CDR2 is SVGAGI. The CDR3 reads CASRSSSSRAPNTEAFF. In DNA, the CDR3 is TGTGCCAGTAGGTCCTCGAGCTCAAGGGCTCCAAACACTGAAGCTTTCTTT.

V is TRBV7-9 and J is TRBJ2-7, with TRBD1 as a possible D gene (5 bases). The V gene's germline CDR1 is SEHNR and CDR2 FQNEAQ (reference sequence). Trimming cost V 8 bases and J 3 bases, with 14 bases left between them. CDR3 length equals 13 residues. The CDR3, as DNA: TGTGCCAGCGAGGAGAGACAGAACTACGAGCAGTACTTC. This sequence encodes CASEERQNYEQYF.

This clonotype was counted a few times. The V call is TRBV20-1, the J call TRBJ1-2; D might be TRBD1 (6 bases). CDR3 length: 11 residues. V was shortened by 5 bases and J by 13 bases, with 17 bases between the two germline ends. Germline lookup yields CDR1 DFQATT and CDR2 SNEGSKA (reference sequence). For the CDR3, the DNA is TGCAGTGCTGGCGGGGGGCCACCAGGCACCTTC. Encoded protein: CSAGGGPPGTF.

This chain links TRBV18 with TRBJ1-2; tentatively, D is TRBD1 (6 bases). The germline V and J ends were trimmed by 5 bases and 7 bases, with 14 bases remaining between them. This CDR3 is 13 amino acids long. Germline values: CDR1 KGHSH, CDR2 LQKENI. The CDR3: CASSTDSLVGYTF. CDR3 bases: TGTGCCAGCTCAACGGACAGTCTCGTTGGCTACACCTTC.

This clonotype was seen many times. The V gene is TRBV20-1, the J gene TRBJ2-7; 11 nucleotides agree with TRBD2. The CDR3 extends over 14 amino acids. V shed 5 bases, J shed 3 bases, and the junction held 6 bases outside the gene matches. The germline V gene encodes CDR1 DFQATT and CDR2 SNEGSKA (reference sequence). CDR3 protein: CSAVGTSGHYEQYF. The CDR3 DNA reads TGCAGTGCTGTAGGGACTAGCGGACACTACGAGCAGTACTTC.

There are a few counts of this clonotype. The gene calls are TRBV5-4 and TRBJ1-1; TRBD1 is a possible D gene (5 bases). Germline assignment: CDR1 SGHNT and CDR2 YYREEE (reference sequence). V lost 1 base to trimming and J lost 4 bases, with 11 bases between them. This CDR3 has 14 residues. The CDR3 sequence is CASSLSGTFTEAFF. The CDR3 nucleotides read TGTGCCAGCAGCTTGTCGGGGACTTTCACTGAAGCTTTCTTT.

This clonotype was seen a few times. The genes are TRBV6-1 and TRBJ1-4; 9 positions match TRBD1. V was clipped by 6 bases and J by 5 bases; unmatched bases: 10. Germline V gives CDR1 MNHNS, CDR2 SASEGT. The CDR3 has 16 amino acids. CDR3 loop: CASRGKSGTGNEKLFF. The DNA for the CDR3 is TGTGCCAGCAGGGGCAAATCCGGGACAGGGAATGAAAAACTGTTTTTT.

In this sample, this clonotype turned up a few times. An end of the junction does not agree with germline; a read error may underlie this. The chain joins TRBV9 to TRBJ2-1; 12 bases are shared with TRBD2. Germline CDR1 and CDR2: SGDLS and YYNGEE. CDR3 size: 20 residues. The CDR3 here is CASSQTTSGRLPSSNNEQFF. DNA for the CDR3: TGTGCCAGCAGCCAAACGACTAGCGGGAGACTCCCCTCCTCCAACAATGAGCAGTTCTTC.

In its sample, this clonotype was seen a few times. The chain links TRBV15 to TRBJ1-5, with D hard to call. This CDR3 is built from 14 residues. CDR1 and CDR2 (germline): LNHNV, YYDKDF (reference sequence). V was shortened by 5 bases and J by 9 bases, with 17 bases between the two germline ends. For the CDR3, the DNA is TGTGCCACCAGCCCACCAAACCCCATAATGCCCCAGCATTTT. Amino acid sequence: CATSPPNPIMPQHF.

This clonotype has at least ten counts. The V and J genes are TRBV6-1 and TRBJ2-7, with 8 bases fitting TRBD1. The germline CDR1 and CDR2 sequences are MNHNS and SASEGT. V gave up 6 bases and J gave up 5 bases; unmatched junction bases: 15. CDR3 length equals 16 residues. The chain's CDR3 is CASSRQPPGTGDEQYF. Here the CDR3 DNA reads TGTGCCAGCAGCCGACAGCCCCCCGGGACAGGAGACGAGCAGTACTTC.